Presented here are 32 T cell receptor beta chains from one specimen sequenced in a study of T cells in Graves' hyperthyroidism and ophthalmopathy. RNA transcripts yielded amplified TCR beta CDR3 regions. The TCR CDR3 first-round RT-PCR relied on the HTBI primer set. MiXCR, applied by TCRdb to the multiplex PCR reads, yields one record per CDR3 protein. The sample consists of 450,000 to 650,000 distinct CDR3 sequences, around 14% of them appearing once. Sequencing was done on a sample of blood. The receptors shown here come from a woman under 30 with Graves' ophthalmopathy.

This clonotype appeared many times. This chain joins TRBV6-1 and TRBJ2-3; 15 bases align to TRBD2. Germline V CDR1 and CDR2: MNHNS, SASEGT. The CDR3 spans 18 residues. Trimming took 5 bases from V and 3 from J; bases not matched to a gene: 9. The CDR3 is CASSWGLAGGFRTDTQYF. CDR3 DNA sequence: TGTGCCAGCAGTTGGGGACTAGCGGGAGGATTTAGAACAGATACGCAGTATTTT.

This clonotype was recorded at least ten times. This chain links TRBV7-2 with TRBJ2-7; 7 bases fit TRBD2. The CDR3 length is 14 residues. Germline loops: CDR1 SGHTA, CDR2 FQGNSA. V was pared by 4 bases and J by 2 bases, with 5 bases of the junction left unmatched. CDR3 loop: CASSSPLAAYEQYF. The DNA for the CDR3 is TGTGCCAGCAGCTCGCCCCTAGCGGCCTACGAGCAGTACTTC. Together with reference TRBV7-2 and TRBJ2-7, the CDR3 gives the full variable domain: GAGVSQSPSNKVTEKGKDVELRCDPISGHTALYWYRQSLGQGLEFLIYFQGNSAPDKSGLPSDRFSAERTGGSVSTLTIQRTQQEDSAVYLCASSSPLAAYEQYFGPGTRLTVT.

For this clonotype: A much larger clone sits a single nucleotide away, making a read error possible. This chain links TRBV12-3 or TRBV12-4 with TRBJ2-3; D gene unclear. The J call could be wrong; TRBJ1-5 is a better fit for the DNA end. This CDR3 has 14 residues. DNA of the CDR3: TGTGCCAGCAGTTTACAACTAGACACAGATACGCAGCATTTT. Its protein is CASSLQLDTDTQHF.

This clonotype has more than one count but fewer than ten. The chain carries TRBV6-1 and TRBJ1-1; D unresolved. The CDR3 covers 13 residues. With 8 bases removed from V and 2 bases from J, the gap between germline ends came to 12 bases. The germline V gene encodes CDR1 MNHNS and CDR2 SASEGT. The CDR3 coding sequence is TGTGCCAGCTCCCATCAGACCAACACTGAAGCTTTCTTT. Translated: CASSHQTNTEAFF.

This clonotype was seen repeatedly, ten times or more. The rearrangement joins TRBV28 to TRBJ2-7; D ambiguous. The CDR3 extends over 13 amino acids. CDR1 MDHEN and CDR2 SYDVKM come from the germline V gene. V lost 2 bases and J lost 3, with 8 bases in between. CDR3 DNA sequence: TGTGCCAGCAGTTTAACGAGACTCTACGAGCAGTACTTC. It specifies CASSLTRLYEQYF. The whole variable domain, remainder taken from reference TRBV28 and TRBJ2-7, is DVKVTQSSRYLVKRTGEKVFLECVQDMDHENMFWYRQDPGLGLRLIYFSYDVKMKEKGDIPEGYSVSREKKERFSLILESASTNQTSMYLCASSLTRLYEQYFGPGTRLTVT.

This clonotype showed up many times. The chain carries TRBV2 and TRBJ2-1; the match to TRBD2 covers 9 bases. With V trimmed by 4 bases and J by 5 bases, 12 bases remained unmatched. The germline CDR1 and CDR2 sequences are SNHLY and FYNNEI. The CDR3 has 17 residues. CDR3 DNA: TGTGCCAGCAGTGTCCCCAGCGGGAGGAGGATCGACAATGAGCAGTTCTTC. Its protein product is CASSVPSGRRIDNEQFF.

In this sample, this clonotype turned up many times. Written as DNA, the CDR3 is TGTGCCAGCAGCCCAACAGGGGTGACCTACGAGCAGTACTTC. Its protein is CASSPTGVTYEQYF. The V and J genes are TRBV7-2 and TRBJ2-7, with 7 bases fitting TRBD1. This CDR3 contains 14 residues. Germline CDR1 SGHTA, CDR2 FQGNSA. V shed 5 bases and J 2 bases; nucleotides not matched to a gene: 6.

This clonotype was picked up a small number of times. The gene calls are TRBV6-2 or TRBV6-3 and TRBJ2-5, with a possible D match to TRBD2 (5 bases). V was trimmed by 4 bases and J by 1 base, leaving 13 bases between them. The CDR3 consists of 15 residues. Per the germline V gene, CDR1 is MNHEY and CDR2 is SVGEGT. DNA for the CDR3: TGTGCCAGCAGTTCGCTAGCCGTAATCCAAGAGACCCAGTACTTC. Residues: CASSSLAVIQETQYF.

This clonotype was counted ten times or more. V gene TRBV20-1 combines with J gene TRBJ2-7; no reliable D call. The V gene's germline CDR1 is DFQATT and CDR2 SNEGSKA (reference sequence). V dropped 6 bases and J dropped 3 bases, with 15 bases sitting between them. This CDR3 has 13 residues. CDR3 DNA sequence: TGCAGTGCCCAAAATGGCCCATACTACGAGCAGTACTTC. It specifies CSAQNGPYYEQYF.

This clonotype was seen many times. CDR3 in amino acids: CASSLVGLAEGNEQFF. CDR3 coding DNA: TGTGCCAGCAGTTTAGTAGGCCTAGCGGAGGGGAATGAGCAGTTCTTC. J is TRBJ2-1 and V is TRBV12-3 or TRBV12-4, with 7 bases identical to TRBD2. After removal of 1 base from V and 7 bases from J, the junction contained 10 bases not matched to a gene. This CDR3 spans 16 amino acids.

This clonotype occurred many times. This sequence joins TRBV24-1 and TRBJ1-4; a weak D match, TRBD1 (5 bases). V shed 6 bases and J shed 1 base, with 8 bases lying between them. Germline CDR1 KGHDR, CDR2 SFDVKD. This CDR3 has 14 residues. CDR3 region: CATSLGGTNEKLFF. CDR3 DNA: TGTGCCACCAGTTTGGGGGGAACTAATGAAAAACTGTTTTTT.

This clonotype has a count of ten or more. The chain carries TRBV10-3 and TRBJ2-1; 11 nucleotides align to TRBD2. After removal of 0 bases from V and 11 bases from J, the junction contained 6 bases not matched to a gene. CDR3 length: 15 amino acids. The germline V gene encodes CDR1 ENHRY and CDR2 SYGVKD. This CDR3 reads CAISESETSGKQQFF. CDR3 DNA sequence: TGTGCCATCAGTGAGTCTGAGACTAGCGGGAAGCAGCAGTTCTTC.

The chain uses TRBV7-6 and TRBJ1-6; D is perhaps TRBD1 (5 bases). This CDR3 is built from 16 residues. Trimming left V 2 bases short and J 7 bases short, with 15 bases between. Germline V gene lookup returns CDR1 SGHVS and CDR2 FNYEAQ. The CDR3 here is CASSLLDGGSNSPLHF. CDR3 sequence (DNA): TGTGCCAGCAGCTTATTAGATGGGGGGTCCAATTCACCCCTCCACTTT. Full variable domain (remainder filled in from reference TRBV7-6 and TRBJ1-6): GAGVSQSPRYKVTKRGQDVALRCDPISGHVSLYWYRQALGQGPEFLTYFNYEAQQDKSGLPNDRFSAERPEGSISTLTIQRTEQRDSAMYRCASSLLDGGSNSPLHFGNGTRLTVT.

This clonotype was found many times. The chain carries TRBV15 and TRBJ2-7; 7 bases are a match to TRBD2. Per the germline V gene, CDR1 is LNHNV and CDR2 is YYDKDF (reference sequence). The V segment lost 1 base and the J segment 0 bases; nucleotides outside the gene matches: 6. The CDR3 spans 16 residues. CDR3 protein: CATSRATSDRSYEQYF. The CDR3 coding sequence is TGTGCCACCAGCAGAGCTACTAGCGATCGCTCCTACGAGCAGTACTTC. Looking up the rest from reference TRBV15 and TRBJ2-7 gives the full variable domain: DAMVIQNPRYQVTQFGKPVTLSCSQTLNHNVMYWYQQKSSQAPKLLFHYYDKDFNNEADTPDNFQSRRPNTSFCFLDIRSPGLGDTAMYLCATSRATSDRSYEQYFGPGTRLTVT.

The V call is TRBV7-9, the J call TRBJ2-7, with 11 bases matching TRBD2. Trimming at V came to 1 base and at J to 6 bases, leaving 5 bases not matched to a gene. CDR1 is SEHNR, CDR2 FQNEAQ, per germline (reference sequence). CDR3 length equals 15 residues. This chain's CDR3 is CASSLVLAGESEQYF. For the CDR3, the DNA is TGTGCCAGCAGCTTAGTACTAGCGGGAGAAAGCGAGCAGTACTTC. The entire variable domain, with the rest obtained from reference TRBV7-9 and TRBJ2-7, is as follows: DTGVSQNPRHKITKRGQNVTFRCDPISEHNRLYWYRQTLGQGPEFLTYFQNEAQLEKSRLLSDRFSAERPKGSFSTLEIQRTEQGDSAMYLCASSLVLAGESEQYFGPGTRLTVT.

The table lists this clonotype with a few counts. This rearrangement joins TRBV6-1 to TRBJ2-1; the match to TRBD1 covers 7 bases. Per the germline V gene, CDR1 is MNHNS and CDR2 is SASEGT. This CDR3 has 12 amino acids. Losses at the gene ends were 9 bases for V and 6 bases for J; bases not matched to a gene: 5. Written as DNA, the CDR3 is TGTGCCAGTTGGGACAGTCGCAATGAGCAGTTCTTC. Translating it yields CASWDSRNEQFF.

At least ten counts were recorded for this clonotype. The chain is built from TRBV11-2 and TRBJ2-7; D remains unclear. With 5 bases removed from V and 3 bases from J, the gap between germline ends came to 11 bases. Germline lookup yields CDR1 SGHAT and CDR2 FQNNGV. The length of the CDR3 is 13 residues. CDR3 protein: CASSPRTFYEQYF. The CDR3 region has the DNA TGTGCCAGCAGCCCCCGAACCTTCTACGAGCAGTACTTC.

This clonotype was picked up a small number of times. This chain joins TRBV6-2 or TRBV6-3 and TRBJ2-7, with 7 bases identical to TRBD1. This CDR3 region has 15 residues. Germline V lookup: CDR1 MNHEY, CDR2 SVGEGT. V was clipped by 5 bases and J by 3 bases; unmatched bases: 10. CDR3: CASSLRGYSYYEQYF. The CDR3 coding sequence is TGTGCCAGCAGTCTCAGGGGGTACTCATACTACGAGCAGTACTTC.

This clonotype was detected many times. The rearrangement joins TRBV2 to TRBJ2-7; TRBD1 matches at 9 bases. Germline CDR1 and CDR2: SNHLY and FYNNEI. Trimming at V came to 7 bases and at J to 2 bases, leaving 9 bases not matched to a gene. This CDR3 is built from 15 residues. The CDR3 spells CASIGGGTGTYEQYF. CDR3 sequence (DNA): TGTGCCAGCATCGGAGGGGGGACAGGGACCTACGAGCAGTACTTC.

This clonotype came up many times. The V call is TRBV11-2, the J call TRBJ2-7; 13 nucleotides align to TRBD2. CDR1 is SGHAT and CDR2 is FQNNGV in the germline V gene. The junction had 9 bases not matched to a gene; V was cut back by 1 base and J by 3 bases. This CDR3 region has 18 residues. CDR3 sequence: CASSLGRLAGGQDYEQYF. The DNA of the CDR3 is TGTGCCAGCAGCTTAGGTCGACTAGCGGGAGGTCAAGACTACGAGCAGTACTTC. The complete variable domain, with remaining parts taken from reference TRBV11-2 and TRBJ2-7, reads EAGVAQSPRYKIIEKRQSVAFWCNPISGHATLYWYQQILGQGPKLLIQFQNNGVVDDSQLPKDRFSAERLKGVDSTLKIQPAKLEDSAVYLCASSLGRLAGGQDYEQYFGPGTRLTVT.

This clonotype has just a few counts. The J gene is TRBJ2-2, the V gene TRBV7-9, with TRBD2 matching over 11 bases. Germline CDR1 SEHNR, CDR2 FQNEAQ (reference sequence). V lost 8 bases to trimming and J lost 5 bases; unmatched junction nucleotides: 13. The CDR3 extends over 17 amino acids. CDR3 region: CASSGAWTSGFTGELFF. DNA for the CDR3: TGTGCCAGCTCCGGGGCGTGGACTAGCGGGTTTACCGGGGAGCTGTTTTTT.

The CDR3 loop is CASSIARGDEQFF. CDR3 nucleotide sequence: TGTGCCAGTAGTATAGCCAGGGGTGATGAGCAGTTCTTC. This chain uses TRBV19 with TRBJ2-1, with TRBD1 as a possible D gene (6 bases). V shed 1 base and J shed 8 bases, with 9 bases lying between them. The CDR3 runs 13 residues. Germline V gene sequence: CDR1 LNHDA, CDR2 SQIVND (reference sequence).

This clonotype appeared many times. This CDR3 reads CSVGGQGAEAFF. DNA for the CDR3: TGCAGCGTGGGAGGGCAGGGTGCTGAAGCTTTCTTT. The chain has TRBV29-1 and TRBJ1-1, with D possibly TRBD1 on 5 matching bases. Trimming shortened V by 6 bases and J by 6 bases, and 14 bases separated the two germline ends. Germline V gives CDR1 SQVTM, CDR2 ANQGSEA. The CDR3 is 12 residues long. Full variable domain (rest looked up from reference TRBV29-1 and TRBJ1-1): SAVISQKPSRDICQRGTSLTIQCQVDSQVTMMFWYRQQPGQSLTLIATANQGSEATYESGFVIDKFPISRPNLTFSTLTVSNMSPEDSSIYLCSVGGQGAEAFFGQGTRLTVV.

The chain uses TRBV30 and TRBJ2-3; D call uncertain. Trimming left V 5 bases short and J 3 bases short, with 6 bases between. This CDR3 is 11 amino acids long. Germline assignment: CDR1 GTSNPN and CDR2 SVGIG (reference sequence). CDR3 sequence (DNA): TGTGCCTGGGGACGGACAGATACGCAGTATTTT. It is translated as CAWGRTDTQYF.

This clonotype was seen ten or more times. The chain joins TRBV12-3 or TRBV12-4 to TRBJ1-1, with no clear D. V shed 3 bases and J shed 1 base, with 9 bases lying between them. The CDR3 is 14 amino acids. The CDR3 reads CASSFRRSNTEAFF. The CDR3 region has the DNA TGTGCCAGCAGTTTCCGGCGCTCGAACACTGAAGCTTTCTTT.

This clonotype showed up just a few times. This clone may be a read error of a much larger clone one base away. J is TRBJ2-7 and V is TRBV12-3 or TRBV12-4; D gene uncertain. CDR3 size: 16 residues. Trimming removed 6 bases from V and 6 bases from J, with 24 bases in between. The CDR3 region is CASSQDPVGVDCEQYF. For the CDR3, the DNA is TGTGCCAGCAGCCAAGATCCTGTCGGCGTAGACTGCGAGCAGTACTTC.

The rearrangement uses TRBV27 and TRBJ1-2, with 8 bases matching TRBD1. CDR3 length equals 15 residues. Germline V gene lookup returns CDR1 MNHEY and CDR2 SMNVEV (reference sequence). After removal of 5 bases from V and 4 bases from J, the junction contained 9 bases not matched to a gene. The CDR3 nucleotides read TGTGCCAGCAGTCCCCGACAGGGGAGGATCTATGGCTACACCTTC. Its translation is CASSPRQGRIYGYTF.

At least ten counts were recorded for this clonotype. The rearrangement joins TRBV28 to TRBJ2-4; no definite D call. Germline V gives CDR1 MDHEN, CDR2 SYDVKM. V lost 2 bases and J lost 8, with 10 bases in between. The CDR3 runs 13 residues. CDR3 sequence reads: CASSLGQAYIQYF. CDR3 DNA sequence: TGTGCCAGCAGTTTAGGCCAGGCGTACATTCAGTACTTC.

The chain combines TRBV6-1 with TRBJ1-3; D not certain. CDR3 length: 15 residues. Germline V gene lookup returns CDR1 MNHNS and CDR2 SASEGT. V was pared by 0 bases and J by 1 base, with 7 bases between. The CDR3: CASSEALLSGNTIYF. The CDR3, as DNA: TGTGCCAGCAGTGAAGCGCTATTATCTGGAAACACCATATATTTT.

There are many counts of this clonotype. The chain uses TRBV3-1 and TRBJ1-1, with D tentatively TRBD1 (6 bases). The germline V gene has CDR1 LGHDT and CDR2 YNNKEL (reference sequence). With 6 bases removed from V and 4 bases from J, the gap between germline ends came to 15 bases. The CDR3 extends over 14 amino acids. The CDR3 DNA is TGTGCCAGCAGTCCTCGGGACACCTTCACTGAAGCTTTCTTT. It yields the protein CASSPRDTFTEAFF.

The chain couples TRBV24-1 to TRBJ1-2, with TRBD1 identical over 7 bases. The CDR3 is made up of 14 amino acids. Trimming at V came to 3 bases and at J to 3 bases, leaving 3 bases not matched to a gene. Germline lookup yields CDR1 KGHDR and CDR2 SFDVKD. The CDR3 protein is CATSDPTGDYGYTF. The CDR3 DNA reads as TGTGCCACCAGTGATCCCACAGGGGACTATGGCTACACCTTC.

The chain joins TRBV6-1 to TRBJ2-4; no definite D call. This CDR3 spans 16 amino acids. CDR1 MNHNS and CDR2 SASEGT come from the germline V gene. V gave up 5 bases and J gave up 0 bases, with 14 bases separating them. CDR3 region: CASSLRVNLAKNIQYF. CDR3 bases: TGTGCCAGCAGTTTACGGGTGAACCTAGCCAAAAACATTCAGTACTTC.